This T cell receptor (beta chain) was documented in a study of T-cell reconstitution after alpha-beta-depleted transplantation in children. During its preparation, the TCRbeta library received unique molecular identifiers. One entry per CDR3 protein, called by TCRdb with MiXCR from the PCR reads. The data show hundreds of thousands of distinct CDR3 sequences, around 13% seen once. Trimming removed 8 bases at V and 1 base at J, with 20 bases between. This CDR3 has 15 amino acids. Germline V gene lookup returns CDR1 SQVTM and CDR2 ANQGSEA. Study observations and caveats: When one year had passed after transplant, most T-cell counts and diversity came from newly produced T cells. Two months or so post-transplant, alpha-beta T cells reportedly derived from several hundred expanded graft clones. High day-60 TCRbeta diversity in some patients came from surviving recipient T cells and thymic progenitors.

This clonotype was picked up many times. Its antigen is unknown. The source material was PBMCs, sampled before TCRalphabeta/CD19-depleted stem cell transplant. The sequence was collected from a girl aged 2-10 years with congenital amegakaryocytic thrombocytopenia, due to receive a stem cell transplant. This rearrangement joins TRBV29-1 to TRBJ2-5, with a tentative D call TRBD2 (5 bases). CDR3 sequence reads: CSTDPTGMTQETQYF. CDR3 sequence (DNA): TGCAGCACCGACCCGACCGGGATGACCCAAGAGACCCAGTACTTC.